The 30 T cell receptor beta chains below all came from one sample that was sequenced in a study of cytomegalovirus exposure and HLA in healthy donors. The PCR contained 60 Vbeta and 13 Jbeta primers. Only in-frame clones appear in the TCRdb table, and some are missing; sequencing was by immunoSEQ multiplex PCR. Of under 140,000 clones in the sample, approximately 83% were seen once. Source material: PBMCs. The receptors originated from a man aged 40-49 years in good health and CMV-seronegative.

The V call is TRBV9, the J call TRBJ2-7; 10 bases are shared with TRBD1. The J segment lost 3 bases and the V segment lost 0 bases, leaving 3 bases of the junction unmatched. The CDR3 consists of 15 residues. CDR1 is SGDLS and CDR2 is YYNGEE in the germline V gene. For the CDR3, the DNA is TGTGCCAGCAGCGTAGCAGGGACAGGGGTCTACGAGCAGTACTTC. It is translated as CASSVAGTGVYEQYF. Full variable domain (outside the CDR3, taken from reference TRBV9 and TRBJ2-7): DSGVTQTPKHLITATGQRVTLRCSPRSGDLSVYWYQQSLDQGLQFLIQYYNGEERAKGNILERFSAQQFPDLHSELNLSSLELGDSALYFCASSVAGTGVYEQYFGPGTRLTVT.

This clone came up once. The chain carries TRBV9 and TRBJ2-1; D is perhaps TRBD2 (6 bases). Germline V gene data show CDR1 as SGDLS and CDR2 as YYNGEE. The V and J ends lost 3 bases and 0 bases respectively, with 13 bases between them. The length of the CDR3 is 16 residues. CDR3 amino acids: CASSAAGTGSYNEQFF. CDR3 nucleotides: TGTGCCAGCAGCGCGGCCGGGACTGGCTCCTACAATGAGCAGTTCTTC.

This clone appeared once. This chain joins TRBV7-6 and TRBJ1-6; no definite D call. CDR3 length: 14 amino acids. Looked up from germline, CDR1 is SGHVS and CDR2 is FNYEAQ. V lost 5 bases and J 0 bases, leaving 5 bases between the germline ends. As DNA, the CDR3 is TGTGCCAGCAGCCCCAACTCCTATAATTCACCCCTCCACTTT. Encoded protein: CASSPNSYNSPLHF.

Here the CDR3 reads CSVMTGSQGNSPLHF. As DNA, the CDR3 is TGCAGCGTTATGACAGGGTCCCAGGGAAATTCACCCCTCCACTTT. The chain couples TRBV29-1 to TRBJ1-6, with 7 bases identical to TRBD1. The CDR3 is 15 amino acids. CDR1 is SQVTM, CDR2 ANQGSEA, per germline. Unmatched junction bases numbered 11, after V lost 5 bases and J lost 7 bases.

The V call is TRBV20-1, the J call TRBJ1-2, with 8 bases matching TRBD1. Germline lookup yields CDR1 DFQATT and CDR2 SNEGSKA (reference sequence). This CDR3 is built from 11 residues. The ends lost 6 bases at V and 13 bases at J; junction bases unmatched: 10. CDR3 sequence reads: CSATTGDGRTF. CDR3 DNA sequence: TGCAGTGCGACGACAGGGGACGGGCGCACCTTC.

The genes are TRBV10-2 and TRBJ1-5; D call uncertain. Per germline, CDR1 WSHSY and CDR2 SAAADI. The CDR3 is 13 amino acids. V gave up 5 bases and J gave up 3 bases, with 8 bases separating them. In nucleotides, the CDR3 is TGCGCCAGCAGTTCGGGATTCAATCAGCCCCAGCATTTT. Encoded protein: CASSSGFNQPQHF.

The chain is built from TRBV5-1 and TRBJ2-7; TRBD2 might be the D (7 bases). Germline CDR1 and CDR2: SGHRS and YFSETQ. The CDR3 has 14 residues. V lost 7 bases and J lost 2, with 16 bases in between. CDR3 sequence reads: CASSQGGLTYEQYF. The CDR3 DNA sequence: TGCGCCAGCTCCCAAGGGGGACTAACCTACGAGCAGTACTTC.

The V and J genes are TRBV4-3 and TRBJ1-1; D call uncertain. CDR3 length equals 14 residues. Trimming removed 3 bases at V and 4 bases at J, with 12 bases between. Germline-derived CDR1 and CDR2 are LGHNA and YSLEER. The CDR3 loop is CASSQRGGSTEAFF. The CDR3 bases are TGCGCCAGCAGCCAGCGGGGAGGGTCCACTGAAGCTTTCTTT.

About this clone: One junction end disagrees with the germline gene, perhaps due to a read error. This chain links TRBV7-8 with TRBJ1-1, with D unclear. The CDR3 is 13 residues long. Germline CDR1 is SGHVS and CDR2 is FQNEAQ. The CDR3: CASTSWRVTEAFF. As DNA, the CDR3 is TGTGCCAGCACCTCGTGGAGGGTTACTGAGGCTTTCTTT.

The gene calls are TRBV5-4 and TRBJ2-3, with D possibly matching TRBD2 (6 bases). Trimming pared 2 bases from V and 5 bases from J, leaving 18 bases between. Germline assignment: CDR1 SGHNT and CDR2 YYREEE (reference sequence). The CDR3 loop spans 16 amino acids. CDR3 coding DNA: TGTGCCAGCAGCTTTGAGGCTCAAGCGGGTATAGATACGCAGTATTTT. This codes for CASSFEAQAGIDTQYF.

The rearrangement joins TRBV5-6 to TRBJ1-1, with TRBD1 identical over 7 bases. Looked up from germline, CDR1 is SGHDT and CDR2 is YYEEEE. V trimming: 4 bases; J trimming: 1 base; junction bases outside the gene matches: 4. CDR3 length: 14 amino acids. CDR3 sequence reads: CASSPTGRNTEAFF. As DNA, the CDR3 is TGTGCCAGCAGCCCGACAGGGAGGAACACTGAAGCTTTCTTT. The complete variable domain, with remaining parts taken from reference TRBV5-6 and TRBJ1-1, reads DAGVTQSPTHLIKTRGQQVTLRCSPKSGHDTVSWYQQALGQGPQFIFQYYEEEERQRGNFPDRFSGHQFPNYSSELNVNALLLGDSALYLCASSPTGRNTEAFFGQGTRLTVV.

The chain joins TRBV27 to TRBJ1-2; weak D call: TRBD1 (5 bases). With 6 bases removed from V and 7 bases from J, the gap between germline ends came to 15 bases. The CDR3 contains 13 residues. From germline, CDR1 is MNHEY and CDR2 SMNVEV (reference sequence). In nucleotides, the CDR3 is TGTGCCAGCAGGTCGCTGACAGAGATTGGCTACACCTTC. Its translation is CASRSLTEIGYTF.

A single count supports this clone. The CDR3 region has the DNA TGTGCCAGCAGCCAAACGCGGCAGGGAGGGGGCTACACCTTC. This translates into CASSQTRQGGGYTF. This chain uses TRBV6-5 with TRBJ1-2, with D tentatively TRBD1 (5 bases). V lost 6 bases and J lost 8, with 19 bases in between. The CDR3 is 14 residues long. Germline V gene sequence: CDR1 MNHEY, CDR2 SVGAGI.

The chain employs TRBV29-1 and TRBJ1-1; TRBD1 agrees at 8 bases. The CDR3 contains 20 residues. Germline values: CDR1 SQVTM, CDR2 ANQGSEA. Trimming cost V 6 bases and J 10 bases; bases outside gene matches: 34. Here the CDR3 reads CSVELRVDRVGSNLVNIAFF. The CDR3 bases are TGCAGCGTCGAGTTAAGAGTGGACAGGGTCGGGTCGAATCTCGTCAATATAGCTTTCTTT.

This clone was observed a few times. This rearrangement joins TRBV2 to TRBJ2-1; TRBD1 agrees at 7 bases. The ends lost 8 bases at V and 2 bases at J; junction bases unmatched: 3. This CDR3 is 13 amino acids long. Germline V gene lookup returns CDR1 SNHLY and CDR2 FYNNEI. The CDR3 sequence is CASGGQTYNEQFF. The CDR3 nucleotides are TGTGCCAGCGGGGGACAGACCTACAATGAGCAGTTCTTC.

The rearrangement uses TRBV2 and TRBJ2-3, with 8 bases aligning to TRBD1. This CDR3 spans 15 amino acids. V was clipped by 0 bases and J by 4 bases; unmatched bases: 3. Germline V CDR1 and CDR2: SNHLY, FYNNEI. The CDR3 reads CASSEAPQGADTQYF. The CDR3 DNA reads TGTGCCAGCAGTGAAGCGCCACAGGGGGCAGATACGCAGTATTTT.

This sequence joins TRBV29-1 and TRBJ2-2; D not certain. CDR3 size: 12 residues. Trimming took off 4 bases at V and 1 base at J, with 4 bases between the two ends. CDR1 and CDR2 from the germline V gene are SQVTM and ANQGSEA. CDR3 region: CSVARNTGELFF. The DNA for the CDR3 is TGCAGCGTTGCGCGGAACACCGGGGAGCTGTTTTTT.

The chain employs TRBV15 and TRBJ2-2; the D gene is possibly TRBD2 (5 bases). CDR1 is LNHNV and CDR2 is YYDKDF in the germline V gene (reference sequence). The CDR3 is made up of 16 amino acids. The V end lost 3 bases, the J end lost 6 bases, and 17 bases lay between the germline ends. The CDR3 is CATSSPSRERPGELFF. As DNA, the CDR3 is TGTGCCACCAGCAGCCCATCCCGTGAGCGGCCCGGGGAGCTGTTTTTT.

Details on this clone: One junction end does not reproduce the germline sequence, and a read error may be involved. Other nucleotide sequences from this sample produce the same CDR3. The CDR3 sequence is CASSVGGSSTDTQYF. The CDR3 nucleotides are TGTGCCAGCAGCGTAGGGGGTTCTAGCACCGATACGCAGTATTTT. The rearrangement links TRBV9 to TRBJ2-3, with D maybe TRBD2 (5 bases). Germline loops: CDR1 SGDLS, CDR2 YYNGEE. CDR3 length: 15 amino acids. The entire variable domain, with the rest obtained from reference TRBV9 and TRBJ2-3, is as follows: DSGVTQTPKHLITATGQRVTLRCSPRSGDLSVYWYQQSLDQGLQFLIQYYNGEERAKGNILERFSAQQFPDLHSELNLSSLELGDSALYFCASSVGGSSTDTQYFGPGTRLTVL.

This clone showed up just once. This chain joins TRBV7-8 and TRBJ1-2; D not resolved. The CDR3 is made up of 13 amino acids. Trimming stripped 3 bases from V and 4 bases from J, with 9 bases between. Per germline, CDR1 SGHVS and CDR2 FQNEAQ. For the CDR3, the DNA is TGTGCCAGCAGCTTTTCAGGATTCTATGGCTACACCTTC. Translating it yields CASSFSGFYGYTF.

The CDR3 sequence: CASSEVDRPYGYTF. The CDR3 region has the DNA TGTGCCAGCAGTGAGGTGGACAGGCCCTATGGCTACACCTTC. The chain joins TRBV25-1 to TRBJ1-2; the match to TRBD1 covers 7 bases. The CDR3 runs to 14 residues. V lost 3 bases to trimming and J lost 4 bases; unmatched junction nucleotides: 5. CDR1 and CDR2 (germline): MGHDK, SYGVNS.

The CDR3 coding sequence is TGTGCCAGCAGTCAGGGGGTAGCCAAAAACATTCAGTACTTC. The encoded protein is CASSQGVAKNIQYF. The chain employs TRBV6-5 and TRBJ2-4; 7 bases are a match to TRBD1. The V and J ends lost 5 bases and 0 bases, in that order; junction bases with no gene match: 1. From germline, CDR1 is MNHEY and CDR2 SVGAGI. There are 14 residues in the CDR3.

The chain couples TRBV2 to TRBJ2-5, with D maybe TRBD2 (6 bases). With 6 bases removed from V and 1 base from J, the gap between germline ends came to 9 bases. Germline CDR1 SNHLY, CDR2 FYNNEI. The CDR3 consists of 13 residues. The CDR3 sequence is CASRSGSQETQYF. Written as DNA, the CDR3 is TGTGCCAGCAGAAGCGGGTCCCAAGAGACCCAGTACTTC.

V is TRBV5-1 and J is TRBJ1-3; no reliable D call. The CDR3 consists of 17 residues. Per germline, CDR1 SGHRS and CDR2 YFSETQ. V was cut by 0 bases and J by 0 bases, with 13 bases left in between. The CDR3 sequence is CASSLGQVARSGNTIYF. The CDR3, as DNA: TGCGCCAGCAGCTTGGGGCAAGTAGCCCGCTCTGGAAACACCATATATTTT.

V gene TRBV5-4 combines with J gene TRBJ1-4; D is ambiguous. CDR3 size: 12 residues. The germline V gene has CDR1 SGHNT and CDR2 YYREEE (reference sequence). Trimming pared 1 base from V and 8 bases from J, leaving 6 bases between. The CDR3 DNA sequence: TGTGCCAGCAGCTTGCTCGGGGAAAAACTGTTTTTT. Translated, it gives CASSLLGEKLFF.

V and J are TRBV28 and TRBJ1-1, with D perhaps matching TRBD1 (5 bases). Per the germline V gene, CDR1 is MDHEN and CDR2 is SYDVKM. The CDR3 has 15 amino acids. V was trimmed by 7 bases and J by 3 bases, leaving 18 bases between them. For the CDR3, the DNA is TGTGCCAGCAATGGGCTTAGGGGATCGGACACTGAAGCTTTCTTT. This translates into CASNGLRGSDTEAFF.

This chain connects TRBV2 to TRBJ2-3, with 11 bases lining up with TRBD2. Trimming took 5 bases from V and 2 from J; bases not matched to a gene: 3. CDR1 and CDR2 (germline): SNHLY, FYNNEI. The length of the CDR3 is 15 residues. CDR3 nucleotides: TGTGCCAGCAGTATTAGCGGGGGGGCCACAGATACGCAGTATTTT. Amino acids: CASSISGGATDTQYF.

The V call is TRBV7-9, the J call TRBJ1-6; possibly TRBD1 for D (6 bases). Per germline, CDR1 SEHNR and CDR2 FQNEAQ (reference sequence). The CDR3 runs 13 residues. V lost 5 bases, J lost 8 bases, and 10 bases lay in between. The CDR3 spells CASSTRQDSPLHF. CDR3 sequence (DNA): TGTGCCAGCAGCACCCGACAGGATTCACCCCTCCACTTT. The full variable domain, its missing parts supplied by reference TRBV7-9 and TRBJ1-6, is DTGVSQNPRHKITKRGQNVTFRCDPISEHNRLYWYRQTLGQGPEFLTYFQNEAQLEKSRLLSDRFSAERPKGSFSTLEIQRTEQGDSAMYLCASSTRQDSPLHFGNGTRLTVT.

The gene calls are TRBV6-5 and TRBJ2-1; 8 bases align to TRBD2. CDR1 and CDR2 from the germline V gene are MNHEY and SVGAGI. The V segment lost 0 bases and the J segment 15 bases; nucleotides outside the gene matches: 10. This CDR3 has 14 residues. CDR3 in DNA: TGTGCCAGCAGTTACTCGACATCCGGGGGGGATCCGTTCTTC. This encodes CASSYSTSGGDPFF.

The chain links TRBV7-8 to TRBJ1-5; D is ambiguous. The V end was cut by 0 bases, the J end by 4 bases, with 10 bases between. From germline, CDR1 is SGHVS and CDR2 FQNEAQ. This CDR3 has 15 residues. Here the CDR3 DNA reads TGTGCCAGCAGCTTAGCGGGAGTGAGAAATCAGCCCCAGCATTTT. Residues: CASSLAGVRNQPQHF.